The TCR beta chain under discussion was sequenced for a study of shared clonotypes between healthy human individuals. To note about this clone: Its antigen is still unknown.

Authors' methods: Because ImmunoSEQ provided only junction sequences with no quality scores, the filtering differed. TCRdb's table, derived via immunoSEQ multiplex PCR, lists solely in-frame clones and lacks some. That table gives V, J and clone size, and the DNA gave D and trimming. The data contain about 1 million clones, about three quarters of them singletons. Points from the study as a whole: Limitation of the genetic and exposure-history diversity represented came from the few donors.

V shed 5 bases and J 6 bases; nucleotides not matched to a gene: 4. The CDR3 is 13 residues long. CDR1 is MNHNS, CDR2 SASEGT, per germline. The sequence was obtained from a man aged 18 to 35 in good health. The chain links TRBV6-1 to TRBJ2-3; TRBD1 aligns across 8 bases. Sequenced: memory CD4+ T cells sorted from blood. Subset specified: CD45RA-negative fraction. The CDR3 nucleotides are TGTGCCAGCAGTCAGGGGGCTGGGGATACGCAGTATTTT. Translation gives CASSQGAGDTQYF.